This T cell receptor beta chain was documented in a study of Tregs in tolerant kidney transplant recipients. V shed 9 bases, J shed 4 bases, and the junction held 3 bases outside the gene matches. Per the germline V gene, CDR1 is SEHNR and CDR2 is FQNEAQ (reference sequence). The CDR3 sequence is 13 residues long. Profiling relied on immunoSEQ multiplex PCR, and the TCRdb table lists in-frame clones only, not all of them. This sample has 50,000 to 80,000 clones; 95% to 98% occur once, and the top ten carry 0.34%. Thawed PBMCs were rested overnight at 37°C with 200 to 250 IU/ml IL-2 before regulatory T cell sorting.

Sequenced material: Tregs from blood, taken before the transplant. The V gene is TRBV7-9, the J gene TRBJ1-5, with 10 bases identical to TRBD1. This receptor was obtained from a human donor who received a combined kidney and bone marrow transplant. The CDR3 reads CASKGQGNQPQHF. DNA for the CDR3: TGTGCCAGTAAGGGACAGGGGAATCAGCCCCAGCATTTT.